Below, 5 T cell receptor beta chains from the same sample are listed, as sequenced in a study of human T cells and chemical hapten exposure. Time point in this sample: patch test 2, 6 weeks after DPC sensitization. Sample treatment: therapeutic diphenylcyclopropenone sensitization with weekly scalp DPC. A single record per CDR3 protein comes from TCRdb applying MiXCR to the RACE reads. The sample holds approximately 350,000 distinct CDR3 sequences, about 6.3% seen once. The sample consisted of whole blood, taken in connection with sensitization to the hapten diphenylcyclopropenone (DPC). The receptors here all came from a woman under 30 with alopecia areata. Some clones in this sample may be carry-over from other donors' samples.

The V call is TRBV20-1, the J call TRBJ1-4, with TRBD1 as a possible D gene (6 bases). This CDR3 is 15 amino acids long. Looked up from germline, CDR1 is DFQATT and CDR2 is SNEGSKA (reference sequence). V was trimmed by 6 bases and J by 0 bases, leaving 14 bases between them. DNA for the CDR3: TGCAGTGCCCTGGACAGCGTTGCAACTAATGAAAAACTGTTTTTT. It codes for CSALDSVATNEKLFF.

This CDR3 is CASRGYSYEQYF. The CDR3 nucleotides read TGTGCCAGCAGGGGTTATTCCTACGAGCAGTACTTC. J is TRBJ2-7 and V is TRBV14; D is ambiguous. Germline V gene lookup returns CDR1 SGHDN and CDR2 FVKESK. V dropped 6 bases and J dropped 1 base, with 7 bases sitting between them. CDR3 size: 12 residues.

J is TRBJ2-3 and V is TRBV6-1, with 10 positions matching TRBD2. The CDR3 runs to 17 residues. CDR1 is MNHNS and CDR2 is SASEGT in the germline V gene. J lost 8 bases, V lost 1 base, and 12 bases had no gene match. CDR3 protein: CASSEGASGGAQGTQYF. The CDR3 coding sequence is TGTGCCAGCAGTGAAGGGGCAAGCGGGGGGGCCCAGGGTACGCAGTATTTT.

This clonotype was seen at least ten times. This chain joins TRBV6-5 and TRBJ2-7; D tentatively fits TRBD1 or TRBD2 (6 bases each). Germline CDR1 reads MNHEY; CDR2 reads SVGAGI. Trimming took off 6 bases at V and 8 bases at J, with 11 bases between the two ends. This CDR3 is 11 amino acids long. The CDR3 DNA reads TGTGCCAGCAGAAGAGGGGGGAAGCAGTACTTC. It yields the protein CASRRGGKQYF.

Only a few counts were recorded for this clonotype. The genes are TRBV20-1 and TRBJ1-5; the D is unclear. Trimming shortened V by 3 bases and J by 3 bases, and 9 bases separated the two germline ends. The CDR3 contains 13 residues. CDR1 and CDR2 from the germline V gene are DFQATT and SNEGSKA (reference sequence). This CDR3 is CSASRSYNQPQHF. The CDR3 bases are TGCAGTGCTAGCCGCAGTTACAATCAGCCCCAGCATTTT.